This TCR beta chain is drawn from a study of cytomegalovirus exposure and HLA in healthy donors. Findings of the study overall: Reportedly, cytomegalovirus status was diagnosed with high sensitivity and specificity. From TCR beta sequences, most subjects' HLA-A and HLA-B alleles were reportedly predicted accurately. In a later analysis, most CMV-associated TCR beta chains appeared HLA-restricted.

Remarks on this clone: The target antigen is unknown.

Primers included in the PCR were 60 Vbeta and 13 Jbeta primers. Sequenced by immunoSEQ multiplex PCR; TCRdb stores in-frame clones only, minus some. The sample contains over 35,000 clones, 70% to 80% of which appear only once. This clonotype was obtained from a man aged 25 to 40 in good health and CMV-seronegative. Input material: PBMCs.

The DNA for the CDR3 is TGTGCCAGTAGTCCTCGGACAGGGGCTAGCACTGAAGCTTTCTTT. It encodes CASSPRTGASTEAFF. The genes are TRBV19 and TRBJ1-1, with TRBD1 matching 9 bases. The CDR3 is 15 residues long. The V and J ends lost 5 bases and 4 bases, in that order; junction bases with no gene match: 8. Germline loops: CDR1 LNHDA, CDR2 SQIVND (reference sequence).